The 17 T cell receptor beta chains given below trace back to one sample, sequenced in a study of blood T cell repertoires in COVID-19. Sequencing used immunoSEQ multiplex PCR; TCRdb keeps in-frame clones, though not all of them. The sample lists 200,000 to 250,000 clones; under 90% were seen once. The sequencing input was PBMCs or T cells enriched from blood (not recorded which). These receptors originate from a woman in her thirties or forties who had been exposed to COVID-19.

The J gene is TRBJ2-3, the V gene TRBV6-5; D is possibly TRBD1 (6 bases). Trimming pared 9 bases from V and 0 bases from J, leaving 13 bases between. Germline CDR1 is MNHEY and CDR2 is SVGAGI. The CDR3 runs to 14 residues. In DNA form, the CDR3 reads TGTGCCAGTCGCCGGGACACCAGCACAGATACGCAGTATTTT. As protein: CASRRDTSTDTQYF.

The chain recombines TRBV7-8 with TRBJ1-1; 8 bases align to TRBD1. Germline assignment: CDR1 SGHVS and CDR2 FQNEAQ. V lost 5 bases to trimming and J lost 11 bases; unmatched junction nucleotides: 7. The CDR3 totals 12 residues. CDR3 amino acids: CASSPQTGEAFF. The CDR3 coding sequence is TGTGCCAGCAGCCCGCAGACAGGGGAGGCTTTCTTT.

The gene calls are TRBV27 and TRBJ2-1, with 7 bases fitting TRBD2. The germline V gene encodes CDR1 MNHEY and CDR2 SMNVEV (reference sequence). The ends lost 7 bases at V and 5 bases at J; junction bases unmatched: 8. The CDR3 is made up of 14 amino acids. The CDR3 bases are TGTGCCAGCACCGTAAGCGGGGCCCACAATGAGCAGTTCTTC. The encoded protein is CASTVSGAHNEQFF.

CDR3 amino acids: CASSQVMTGNQPQHF. CDR3 DNA sequence: TGCGCCAGCAGCCAAGTGATGACAGGCAATCAGCCCCAGCATTTT. The V gene is TRBV4-1, the J gene TRBJ1-5; D is possibly TRBD1 (5 bases). V lost 1 base, J lost 2 bases, and 9 bases lay in between. The CDR3 covers 15 residues. CDR1 and CDR2 (germline): MGHRA, YSYEKL.

V gene TRBV9 combines with J gene TRBJ2-3, with TRBD1 matching 7 bases. V dropped 4 bases and J dropped 1; count of bases not matched to a gene: 12. The CDR3 is 17 amino acids. Germline CDR1 SGDLS, CDR2 YYNGEE. The CDR3 loop is CASSRQLTGMGTDTQYF. The CDR3 DNA reads as TGTGCCAGCAGCCGCCAATTGACAGGGATGGGCACAGATACGCAGTATTTT. Full variable domain (missing parts from reference TRBV9 and TRBJ2-3): DSGVTQTPKHLITATGQRVTLRCSPRSGDLSVYWYQQSLDQGLQFLIQYYNGEERAKGNILERFSAQQFPDLHSELNLSSLELGDSALYFCASSRQLTGMGTDTQYFGPGTRLTVL.

The chain links TRBV11-2 to TRBJ1-5; the D gene is possibly TRBD1 (6 bases). Germline V gives CDR1 SGHAT, CDR2 FQNNGV. The CDR3 is 13 amino acids. The ends were cut back, 6 bases at V and 7 bases at J, with 13 bases in the middle. The CDR3 is CASSPGAGQPQHF. The CDR3 DNA reads as TGTGCCAGCAGTCCAGGGGCGGGCCAGCCCCAGCATTTT.

This clone was seen only a few times. J is TRBJ2-3 and V is TRBV19; 8 bases map to TRBD2. Germline assignment: CDR1 LNHDA and CDR2 SQIVND (reference sequence). V gave up 7 bases and J gave up 4 bases; unmatched junction bases: 7. The CDR3 has 14 residues. In DNA form, the CDR3 reads TGTGCCAGTACCCCGGTCGGGGGGGCAGATACGCAGTATTTT. Translated: CASTPVGGADTQYF.

The chain couples TRBV13 to TRBJ1-4, with a weak D call TRBD1 (6 bases). There are 13 residues in the CDR3. The V end was cut by 5 bases, the J end by 8 bases, with 12 bases between. CDR1 is PRHDT, CDR2 FYEKMQ, per germline (reference sequence). The CDR3 is CASSLSGGEKLFF. CDR3 DNA: TGTGCCAGCAGCCTCTCGGGGGGCGAAAAACTGTTTTTT.

Here the CDR3 DNA reads TGTGCCGCCGAATCCCGGCCAGGGGTCTCTACAGATACGCAGTATTTT. Translation gives CAAESRPGVSTDTQYF. The V and J genes are TRBV28 and TRBJ2-3, with D maybe TRBD1 (6 bases). V shed 11 bases and J shed 3 bases, with 24 bases lying between them. Germline-derived CDR1 and CDR2 are MDHEN and SYDVKM. The CDR3 contains 16 residues.

The chain links TRBV3-1 (or the pseudogene TRBV3-2) to TRBJ1-2, with no clear D. Trimming took off 3 bases at V and 7 bases at J, with 21 bases between the two ends. Germline V CDR1 and CDR2: LGHDT, YNNKEL (reference sequence). CDR3 length: 16 amino acids. In DNA form, the CDR3 reads TGTGCCAGCAGCCACAAACCGAGCGGGCAAGGGTCTGGCTACACCTTC. It encodes CASSHKPSGQGSGYTF.

CDR3 nucleotide sequence: TGTGCCAGCAGTTTCCCTAATGGCAGGGAAGGCTACACCTTC. Translated: CASSFPNGREGYTF. This sequence joins TRBV28 and TRBJ1-2; D possibly corresponds to TRBD1 (5 bases). V lost 3 bases, J lost 8 bases, and 16 bases lay in between. The CDR3 length is 14 residues. The V gene's germline CDR1 is MDHEN and CDR2 SYDVKM.

The chain joins TRBV2 to TRBJ2-7; weak D call: TRBD1 (6 bases). The V end was cut by 3 bases, the J end by 1 base, with 10 bases between. In germline, CDR1 is SNHLY, CDR2 FYNNEI. This CDR3 region has 14 residues. CDR3 in DNA: TGTGCCAGCAGTGACGGCCAGGGGTCCTACGAGCAGTACTTC. Residues: CASSDGQGSYEQYF.

The chain links TRBV9 to TRBJ1-1; D perhaps matches TRBD1 (6 bases). This CDR3 comprises 14 residues. CDR1 is SGDLS and CDR2 is YYNGEE in the germline V gene. The V end was cut by 4 bases, the J end by 3 bases, with 13 bases between. CDR3 region: CASSPWGRDTEAFF. The CDR3 bases are TGTGCCAGCAGCCCTTGGGGGCGGGACACTGAAGCTTTCTTT.

This clone was counted between two and nine times. The chain carries TRBV14 and TRBJ1-1; 10 nucleotides match TRBD1. V lost 1 base to trimming and J lost 5 bases; unmatched junction nucleotides: 7. The CDR3 has 16 amino acids. CDR1 is SGHDN, CDR2 FVKESK, per germline. The CDR3 region is CASSQAWDRGRTEAFF. CDR3 in DNA: TGTGCCAGCAGCCAAGCCTGGGACAGGGGCAGGACTGAAGCTTTCTTT. Together with reference TRBV14 and TRBJ1-1, the CDR3 gives the full variable domain: EAGVTQFPSHSVIEKGQTVTLRCDPISGHDNLYWYRRVMGKEIKFLLHFVKESKQDESGMPNNRFLAERTGGTYSTLKVQPAELEDSGVYFCASSQAWDRGRTEAFFGQGTRLTVV.

The chain recombines TRBV19 with TRBJ1-5, with TRBD1 as a possible D gene (6 bases). The length of the CDR3 is 14 residues. Trimming took off 4 bases at V and 6 bases at J, with 13 bases between the two ends. The germline V gene encodes CDR1 LNHDA and CDR2 SQIVND (reference sequence). The CDR3 loop reads CASSKTGPGQPQHF. The CDR3 DNA reads TGTGCCAGTAGTAAGACAGGACCCGGTCAGCCCCAGCATTTT.

The chain recombines TRBV28 with TRBJ1-2; possible D gene TRBD1, 6 bases. Per the germline V gene, CDR1 is MDHEN and CDR2 is SYDVKM. V dropped 6 bases and J dropped 4 bases, with 15 bases sitting between them. The CDR3 is 14 residues long. This chain's CDR3 is CASSRTELSYGYTF. The CDR3 DNA reads TGTGCCAGCAGCCGGACAGAATTGAGCTATGGCTACACCTTC.

The chain joins TRBV7-9 to TRBJ1-4; TRBD1 aligns across 10 bases. After removal of 9 bases from V and 0 bases from J, the junction contained 1 base not matched to a gene. CDR3 length: 14 residues. Germline values: CDR1 SEHNR, CDR2 FQNEAQ (reference sequence). The CDR3 nucleotides are TGTGCCAGTGGACAGGGGGCAACTAATGAAAAACTGTTTTTT. It yields the protein CASGQGATNEKLFF.